These 30 T cell receptor beta chains share one sample of origin, sequenced in a study of T cell responses to AZD1222 COVID-19 vaccine. Profiled with immunoSEQ multiplex PCR; TCRdb holds only in-frame clones, not every one. The data hold 150,000 or so clones, with approximately 89% observed a single time. This specimen consisted of peripheral blood, obtained 28 days after the second AZD1222 dose. The receptor set was obtained from an adult who received the AZD1222 COVID-19 vaccine.

The V and J genes are TRBV11-2 and TRBJ2-3; D ambiguous. Germline V gives CDR1 SGHAT, CDR2 FQNNGV. This CDR3 spans 13 amino acids. Trimming cost V 3 bases and J 5 bases, with 9 bases left between them. CDR3 bases: TGTGCCAGCAGCTTGGTCCTCGGAGATACGCAGTATTTT. It yields the protein CASSLVLGDTQYF. Together with reference TRBV11-2 and TRBJ2-3, the CDR3 gives the full variable domain: EAGVAQSPRYKIIEKRQSVAFWCNPISGHATLYWYQQILGQGPKLLIQFQNNGVVDDSQLPKDRFSAERLKGVDSTLKIQPAKLEDSAVYLCASSLVLGDTQYFGPGTRLTVL.

This sequence joins TRBV27 and TRBJ1-6; possibly TRBD1 for D (5 bases). Trimming left V 7 bases short and J 4 bases short, with 11 bases between. The CDR3 length is 14 residues. The germline CDR1 and CDR2 sequences are MNHEY and SMNVEV (reference sequence). CDR3 loop: CASNLRGYNSPLHF. The CDR3 region has the DNA TGTGCCAGCAATTTGCGGGGGTATAATTCACCCCTCCACTTT.

The rearrangement links TRBV18 to TRBJ1-2, with D unclear. Per germline, CDR1 KGHSH and CDR2 LQKENI. This CDR3 spans 12 amino acids. Trimming shortened V by 1 base and J by 8 bases, and 8 bases separated the two germline ends. CDR3 in amino acids: CASSPLGEGYTF. The CDR3 region has the DNA TGTGCCAGCTCACCACTTGGGGAGGGCTACACCTTC.

This clone was seen once. The chain recombines TRBV10-3 with TRBJ1-5; a possible D gene is TRBD1 (5 bases). CDR3 length: 14 residues. Deletions cut 7 bases from V and 3 bases from J, with 13 bases between. CDR1 ENHRY and CDR2 SYGVKD come from the germline V gene. CDR3 nucleotides: TGTGCCATCAAACCAGCGGGGGACAATCAGCCCCAGCATTTT. Its translation is CAIKPAGDNQPQHF.

This clone has just one count. The gene calls are TRBV4-1 and TRBJ1-2; D unresolved. This CDR3 spans 15 amino acids. CDR1 is MGHRA, CDR2 YSYEKL, per germline. Deletions cut 6 bases from V and 2 bases from J, with 16 bases between. The CDR3 DNA follows: TGCGCCAGCAGGTCGCGAGGACTGGAAAACTATGGCTACACCTTC. Encoded protein: CASRSRGLENYGYTF.

The rearrangement uses TRBV5-6 and TRBJ1-6; 7 nucleotides match TRBD1. Germline CDR1 SGHDT, CDR2 YYEEEE. The CDR3 length is 15 residues. With V trimmed by 4 bases and J by 8 bases, 9 bases remained unmatched. The CDR3 nucleotides read TGTGCCAGCAGCCCAGGACAGGCCTGGCATTCACCCCTCCACTTT. Residues: CASSPGQAWHSPLHF.

The rearrangement joins TRBV5-6 to TRBJ2-2; 8 bases are shared with TRBD2. Unmatched junction bases numbered 1, after V lost 2 bases and J lost 1 base. The CDR3 is made up of 15 amino acids. Germline CDR1 is SGHDT and CDR2 is YYEEEE. CDR3 protein: CASSLSGGNTGELFF. CDR3 sequence (DNA): TGTGCCAGCAGCTTAAGCGGGGGGAACACCGGGGAGCTGTTTTTT.

This clone is a singleton in its sample. The chain uses TRBV7-6 and TRBJ1-1, with D perhaps matching TRBD1 (5 bases). V lost 4 bases and J 0 bases, leaving 15 bases between the germline ends. CDR1 and CDR2 from the germline V gene are SGHVS and FNYEAQ. The CDR3 consists of 16 residues. The CDR3 sequence: CASSSRDGYMNTEAFF. CDR3 nucleotide sequence: TGTGCCAGCAGCTCCCGGGACGGATATATGAACACTGAAGCTTTCTTT.

V gene TRBV11-2 combines with J gene TRBJ1-2; tentative D call: TRBD1 (6 bases). This CDR3 comprises 14 residues. V was pared by 4 bases and J by 4 bases, with 13 bases between. Germline lookup yields CDR1 SGHAT and CDR2 FQNNGV. The CDR3 sequence is CASSWTRDTYGYTF. The CDR3 nucleotides are TGTGCCAGCAGCTGGACCCGGGACACCTATGGCTACACCTTC.

The chain couples TRBV11-3 to TRBJ2-1; D unclear. CDR3 length equals 13 residues. V lost 2 bases and J lost 4, with 6 bases in between. Germline loops: CDR1 SGHNT, CDR2 YENEEA. The CDR3 DNA sequence: TGTGCCAGCAGCTTAAACAAATACAATGAGCAGTTCTTC. Translated: CASSLNKYNEQFF.

The V call is TRBV9, the J call TRBJ1-1; weak D call: TRBD1 (5 bases). The CDR3 runs to 14 residues. The V gene's germline CDR1 is SGDLS and CDR2 YYNGEE. Trimming took off 3 bases at V and 1 base at J, with 10 bases between the two ends. The CDR3 sequence: CASSGSRANTEAFF. Here the CDR3 DNA reads TGTGCCAGCAGCGGAAGCAGGGCGAACACTGAAGCTTTCTTT.

The rearrangement uses TRBV7-9 and TRBJ1-5; 8 bases are a match to TRBD1. With V trimmed by 4 bases and J by 0 bases, 8 bases remained unmatched. Germline CDR1 reads SEHNR; CDR2 reads FQNEAQ (reference sequence). The CDR3 contains 17 residues. The CDR3 spells CASSYWGGQGSNQPQHF. The CDR3 nucleotides are TGTGCCAGCAGCTATTGGGGTGGACAGGGTAGCAATCAGCCCCAGCATTTT.

The rearrangement joins TRBV9 to TRBJ2-7; TRBD1 matches at 8 bases. The CDR3 sequence is 15 residues long. The germline V gene encodes CDR1 SGDLS and CDR2 YYNGEE. The trim removed 4 bases at V and 9 bases at J, leaving 15 bases unmatched. The CDR3 DNA is TGTGCCAGCAGCCAAGGACAGGGCGGCGGAGCCTGGCAGTACTTC. This translates into CASSQGQGGGAWQYF.

The count of this clone is one. The CDR3 loop reads CASSPGTSGGPLLGEQYF. The CDR3 DNA sequence: TGTGCCAGCAGCCCGGGGACTAGCGGAGGCCCCCTTTTGGGCGAGCAGTACTTC. The chain carries TRBV5-4 and TRBJ2-7, with 11 bases matching TRBD2. The CDR3 has 18 residues. V shed 4 bases, J shed 6 bases, and the junction held 18 bases outside the gene matches. CDR1 SGHNT and CDR2 YYREEE come from the germline V gene (reference sequence). Supplemented by reference TRBV5-4 and TRBJ2-7, the full variable domain reads ETGVTQSPTHLIKTRGQQVTLRCSSQSGHNTVSWYQQALGQGPQFIFQYYREEENGRGNFPPRFSGLQFPNYSSELNVNALELDDSALYLCASSPGTSGGPLLGEQYFGPGTRLTVT.

The rearrangement joins TRBV11-2 to TRBJ2-1, with 12 bases lining up with TRBD2. This CDR3 spans 14 amino acids. J gave up 4 bases and V 7 bases, and 2 bases lay outside the gene matches. CDR1 is SGHAT, CDR2 FQNNGV, per germline. As DNA, the CDR3 is TGTGCCAGCAACGGACTAGCGGGGTACAATGAGCAGTTCTTC. It is translated as CASNGLAGYNEQFF.

The gene calls are TRBV10-1 and TRBJ2-7; 12 bases match TRBD2. V lost 5 bases to trimming and J lost 5 bases; unmatched junction nucleotides: 7. The CDR3 is made up of 15 amino acids. CDR1 is WNHNN, CDR2 SYGVQD, per germline (reference sequence). CDR3 sequence (DNA): TGCGCCAGCAGTCGACTAGCGGGAGACGGGCACGAGCAGTACTTC. Translating it yields CASSRLAGDGHEQYF.

The chain couples TRBV2 to TRBJ2-1, with 9 bases matching TRBD2. This CDR3 has 16 amino acids. Trimming at V came to 10 bases and at J to 1 base, leaving 11 bases not matched to a gene. Germline CDR1 SNHLY, CDR2 FYNNEI. CDR3: CATRRGLADSYNEQFF. The CDR3 nucleotides are TGTGCCACGAGGAGGGGACTAGCTGATTCCTACAATGAGCAGTTCTTC.

The chain carries TRBV28 and TRBJ1-2; D might be TRBD1 (6 bases). Per the germline V gene, CDR1 is MDHEN and CDR2 is SYDVKM. The CDR3 has 14 amino acids. V was cut by 1 base and J by 8 bases, with 14 bases left in between. This CDR3 is CASSLYSGGEGYTF. The CDR3 region has the DNA TGTGCCAGCAGTTTATACTCCGGGGGCGAGGGCTACACCTTC.

The J gene is TRBJ2-2, the V gene TRBV19, with D unresolved. Germline CDR1 and CDR2: LNHDA and SQIVND (reference sequence). CDR3 length: 13 amino acids. V was cut by 3 bases and J by 1 base, with 3 bases left in between. CDR3 amino acids: CASSIGNTGELFF. CDR3 nucleotide sequence: TGTGCCAGTAGTATCGGGAACACCGGGGAGCTGTTTTTT.

The V and J genes are TRBV27 and TRBJ2-7; possibly TRBD1 for D (5 bases). The V end lost 6 bases, the J end lost 2 bases, and 11 bases lay between the germline ends. This CDR3 region has 13 residues. From germline, CDR1 is MNHEY and CDR2 SMNVEV (reference sequence). In DNA form, the CDR3 reads TGTGCCAGCAGAACCAGGGCTACCTACGAGCAGTACTTC. It yields the protein CASRTRATYEQYF.

The V gene is TRBV7-3, the J gene TRBJ2-1; 14 bases agree with TRBD2. CDR3 length equals 18 residues. Germline-derived CDR1 and CDR2 are SGHTA and FQGTGA. J was trimmed by 3 bases and V by 5 bases; bases with no gene match: 9. The CDR3 here is CASSPGTSGRGIYNEQFF. The CDR3 coding sequence is TGTGCCAGCAGCCCTGGGACTAGCGGGAGAGGTATCTACAATGAGCAGTTCTTC.

The J gene is TRBJ2-2, the V gene TRBV7-2, with D hard to call. V was cut by 2 bases and J by 1 base, with 8 bases left in between. The CDR3 is 15 amino acids. The germline CDR1 and CDR2 sequences are SGHTA and FQGNSA. CDR3 protein: CASSLMKRNTGELFF. The CDR3 nucleotides are TGTGCCAGCAGCTTAATGAAGCGGAACACCGGGGAGCTGTTTTTT.

The chain is built from TRBV28 and TRBJ2-7; no clear D gene. Germline V CDR1 and CDR2: MDHEN, SYDVKM. This CDR3 has 13 amino acids. V lost 6 bases, J lost 0 bases, and 9 bases lay in between. CDR3 loop: CASRPKSSYEQYF. CDR3 sequence (DNA): TGTGCCAGCAGGCCTAAAAGCTCCTACGAGCAGTACTTC.

The chain combines TRBV6-4 with TRBJ2-3; no clear D. Deletions cut 4 bases from V and 1 base from J, with 9 bases between. Germline-derived CDR1 and CDR2 are MRHNA and SNTAGT. The CDR3 covers 14 residues. The CDR3 nucleotides read TGTGCCAGCAGTGTCGTCTCGGGCACAGATACGCAGTATTTT. Translating gives CASSVVSGTDTQYF.

This chain uses TRBV27 with TRBJ2-1; either TRBD1 or TRBD2 may fit D (6 bases each). This CDR3 has 18 residues. Germline CDR1 and CDR2: MNHEY and SMNVEV (reference sequence). The V and J ends lost 2 bases and 4 bases respectively, with 21 bases between them. The CDR3 here is CASSLKDYGTIEYNEQFF. The CDR3 DNA is TGTGCCAGCAGTTTAAAGGACTACGGGACAATTGAGTACAATGAGCAGTTCTTC.

V and J are TRBV3-1 (or the pseudogene TRBV3-2) and TRBJ2-1, with 10 bases fitting TRBD2. This CDR3 region has 16 residues. V shed 3 bases, J shed 8 bases, and the junction held 10 bases outside the gene matches. In germline, CDR1 is LGHDT, CDR2 YNNKEL (reference sequence). CDR3 sequence: CASSQIPGLASYEQFF. The CDR3 nucleotides read TGTGCCAGCAGCCAGATCCCGGGACTAGCGAGCTATGAGCAGTTCTTC.

This chain joins TRBV11-2 and TRBJ1-3, with 8 positions matching TRBD1. With 5 bases clipped from V and 1 base from J, the junction kept 13 bases outside the gene matches. Looked up from germline, CDR1 is SGHAT and CDR2 is FQNNGV. The CDR3 consists of 18 residues. CDR3 sequence reads: CASSKAARGQVSGNTIYF. In DNA, the CDR3 is TGTGCCAGCAGCAAGGCGGCCCGGGGACAGGTTTCTGGAAACACCATATATTTT.

This clone was observed a single time. V and J are TRBV19 and TRBJ1-1, with 9 bases fitting TRBD1. The CDR3 consists of 15 residues. Trimming removed 3 bases from V and 4 bases from J; junction bases left unmatched: 6. Per germline, CDR1 LNHDA and CDR2 SQIVND (reference sequence). The chain's CDR3 is CASSMSGTGITEAFF. CDR3 DNA sequence: TGTGCCAGTAGTATGTCCGGGACAGGGATCACTGAAGCTTTCTTT. The full variable domain, in which reference TRBV19 and TRBJ1-1 provide the parts outside the CDR3, is DGGITQSPKYLFRKEGQNVTLSCEQNLNHDAMYWYRQDPGQGLRLIYYSQIVNDFQKGDIAEGYSVSREKKESFPLTVTSAQKNPTAFYLCASSMSGTGITEAFFGQGTRLTVV.

As DNA, the CDR3 is TGTGCCAGCAGCCAAAGGACGACAGGGACGAGGGTAGAGACCCAGTACTTC. Protein sequence: CASSQRTTGTRVETQYF. The V gene is TRBV4-2, the J gene TRBJ2-5; 7 bases match TRBD1. The CDR3 spans 17 residues. With 2 bases clipped from V and 4 bases from J, the junction kept 13 bases outside the gene matches. From germline, CDR1 is LGHNA and CDR2 YNFKEQ.

This clone was counted between two and nine times. This rearrangement joins TRBV14 to TRBJ2-5; D gene unclear. V shed 0 bases and J shed 7 bases, with 15 bases lying between them. The CDR3 runs 15 residues. The germline CDR1 and CDR2 sequences are SGHDN and FVKESK. CDR3 DNA: TGTGCCAGCAGCCAAGATCCCCCCGGCAAGGCGACCCAGTACTTC. This codes for CASSQDPPGKATQYF.